The 28 T cell receptor beta chains listed next were all sequenced from one sample in a study of cytomegalovirus exposure and HLA in healthy donors. PCR employed 60 Vbeta and 13 Jbeta primers. Sequencing was performed with immunoSEQ multiplex PCR; in TCRdb, only in-frame clones are kept and a portion is missing. The sample includes about 120,000 clones, roughly 69% seen only once; the top ten take approximately 8.2%. The sample was PBMCs. The source of these receptors is a woman in her thirties or forties in good health and CMV-seropositive.

This chain connects TRBV5-1 to TRBJ2-5; D remains unclear. With the DNA end fitting TRBJ2-7 better, the J assignment may be wrong. CDR1 and CDR2 from the germline V gene are SGHRS and YFSETQ. The CDR3 loop spans 13 amino acids. CDR3 sequence: CASSLAPGYEQYF. DNA for the CDR3: TGCGCCAGCAGCTTGGCCCCAGGCTACGAGCAGTACTTC.

For this clone: This CDR3 is also generated by other DNA sequences in the sample. The chain links TRBV4-3 to TRBJ1-2; 10 bases agree with TRBD1. Germline CDR1 LGHNA, CDR2 YSLEER. The CDR3 loop spans 14 amino acids. Unmatched junction bases numbered 1, after V lost 1 base and J lost 5 bases. The CDR3 DNA reads TGCGCCAGCAGCCAAGGGACAGGGGGATATGGCTACACCTTC. This translates into CASSQGTGGYGYTF.

The V call is TRBV7-2, the J call TRBJ2-3, with D maybe TRBD1 (7 bases). The CDR3 loop spans 17 amino acids. Deletions cut 5 bases from V and 1 base from J, with 19 bases between. The germline CDR1 and CDR2 sequences are SGHTA and FQGNSA. DNA for the CDR3: TGTGCCAGCAGCGTCTCCGCGGACAGGAGGGGCACAGATACGCAGTATTTT. Its translation: CASSVSADRRGTDTQYF.

V is TRBV5-4 and J is TRBJ2-1, with TRBD2 matching 9 bases. Germline trimming cut 4 bases from V and 4 bases from J; bases unmatched to any gene: 3. Germline assignment: CDR1 SGHNT and CDR2 YYREEE (reference sequence). CDR3 length equals 14 residues. The chain's CDR3 is CASSQTSGYNEQFF. In DNA, the CDR3 is TGTGCCAGCAGCCAGACTAGCGGATACAATGAGCAGTTCTTC.

This clone was seen ten or more times. CDR3 region: CASSEGTVYGYTF. As DNA, the CDR3 is TGTGCCAGCAGTGAAGGGACAGTCTATGGCTACACCTTC. The V and J genes are TRBV6-1 and TRBJ1-2, with D maybe TRBD1 (6 bases). The CDR3 has 13 residues. Trimming stripped 1 base from V and 4 bases from J, with 7 bases between. Germline-derived CDR1 and CDR2 are MNHNS and SASEGT.

As concerns this clone: At one end, the junction sequence differs from germline, possibly due to a read error. The chain links TRBV6-5 to TRBJ1-2, with a possible D match to TRBD1 (6 bases). Germline CDR1 reads MNHEY; CDR2 reads SVGAGI. The CDR3 has 14 amino acids. The CDR3 region is CACREGGRDYGYTF. CDR3 nucleotides: TGTGCCTGCAGGGAAGGGGGAAGAGACTATGGCTACACCTTC.

This clone was detected only once. The gene calls are TRBV6-1 and TRBJ1-5; D perhaps matches TRBD1 (6 bases). The germline V gene has CDR1 MNHNS and CDR2 SASEGT. This CDR3 has 12 residues. The germline V and J ends were trimmed by 1 base and 11 bases, with 9 bases remaining between them. CDR3 coding DNA: TGTGCCAGCAGTGAAGAAACAGGGTCCCAGCATTTT. Protein sequence: CASSEETGSQHF.

This clone was seen only once. CDR3 sequence: CASSEWDRGAETQYF. DNA of the CDR3: TGTGCCAGCAGTGAATGGGACAGGGGTGCAGAGACCCAGTACTTC. The J gene is TRBJ2-5, the V gene TRBV2, with 10 bases that match TRBD1. The germline V gene encodes CDR1 SNHLY and CDR2 FYNNEI. V gave up 2 bases and J gave up 4 bases; unmatched junction bases: 4. The CDR3 loop spans 15 amino acids.

The gene calls are TRBV4-1 and TRBJ2-5, with a possible D match to TRBD1 (6 bases). Germline CDR1 and CDR2: MGHRA and YSYEKL. V lost 1 base, J lost 11 bases, and 17 bases lay in between. The CDR3 is 14 amino acids. The CDR3 protein is CASSQGEVSGEQYF. The CDR3 region has the DNA TGCGCCAGCAGCCAAGGCGAGGTCTCAGGGGAGCAGTACTTC.

CDR3 coding DNA: TGTGCCAGCAGTCCTCTGCCGGGCACTGAAGCTTTCTTT. This translates into CASSPLPGTEAFF. V usage is TRBV6-5 and J usage is TRBJ1-1; D is unclear. The germline V and J ends were trimmed by 5 bases and 4 bases, with 11 bases remaining between them. Germline loops: CDR1 MNHEY, CDR2 SVGAGI. The CDR3 length is 13 residues.

The chain has TRBV29-1 and TRBJ2-5; 8 nucleotides match TRBD2. The CDR3 runs 18 residues. Germline lookup yields CDR1 SQVTM and CDR2 ANQGSEA. Germline trimming cut 0 bases from V and 6 bases from J; bases unmatched to any gene: 18. Written as DNA, the CDR3 is TGCAGCGTTGAAGATCCGTCCAAGGACGGGGGGGCCGGGAAGACCCAGTACTTC. Translated, it gives CSVEDPSKDGGAGKTQYF. Using reference TRBV29-1 and TRBJ2-5 for the parts outside the CDR3, the full variable domain is SAVISQKPSRDICQRGTSLTIQCQVDSQVTMMFWYRQQPGQSLTLIATANQGSEATYESGFVIDKFPISRPNLTFSTLTVSNMSPEDSSIYLCSVEDPSKDGGAGKTQYFGPGTRLLVL.

The chain couples TRBV18 to TRBJ1-1; the D gene is possibly TRBD1 (6 bases). V gave up 8 bases and J gave up 7 bases, with 14 bases separating them. The germline gives CDR1 KGHSH, CDR2 LQKENI. The CDR3 extends over 12 amino acids. Here the CDR3 reads CASRGGADEAFF. In nucleotides, the CDR3 is TGTGCCAGCCGAGGGGGGGCGGATGAAGCTTTCTTT.

This chain connects TRBV7-9 to TRBJ2-1; D might be TRBD1 (5 bases). Germline V gives CDR1 SEHNR, CDR2 FQNEAQ (reference sequence). With 5 bases removed from V and 6 bases from J, the gap between germline ends came to 11 bases. The CDR3 extends over 13 amino acids. CDR3 residues: CASSRRQSNEQFF. As DNA, the CDR3 is TGTGCCAGCAGCCGAAGACAGTCCAATGAGCAGTTCTTC.

This rearrangement joins TRBV7-3 to TRBJ1-6; 7 bases map to TRBD1. The V gene end was trimmed by 5 bases and the J gene end by 10 bases; junction bases not matched to a gene: 11. Germline CDR1 is SGHTA and CDR2 is FQGTGA. The CDR3 consists of 15 residues. The CDR3 nucleotides read TGTGCCAGCAGCCTCTCGAACAGGGGTGAGTCACCCCTCCACTTT. Translated, it gives CASSLSNRGESPLHF.

The rearrangement links TRBV18 to TRBJ1-4; 7 positions match TRBD1. CDR3 length: 14 amino acids. V lost 0 bases and J lost 7; bases outside the gene matches: 2. Germline V CDR1 and CDR2: KGHSH, LQKENI. The CDR3 is CASSPPTGTEKLFF. In DNA, the CDR3 is TGTGCCAGCTCACCACCGACAGGGACTGAAAAACTGTTTTTT. The full variable domain, completed using reference TRBV18 and TRBJ1-4, is NAGVMQNPRHLVRRRGQEARLRCSPMKGHSHVYWYRQLPEEGLKFMVYLQKENIIDESGMPKERFSAEFPKEGPSILRIQQVVRGDSAAYFCASSPPTGTEKLFFGSGTQLSVL.

This clone was detected a few times. This chain connects TRBV7-9 to TRBJ1-5; 8 bases are shared with TRBD1. With V trimmed by 4 bases and J by 5 bases, 1 base remained unmatched. The germline CDR1 and CDR2 sequences are SEHNR and FQNEAQ (reference sequence). The CDR3 runs 13 residues. CDR3 sequence (DNA): TGTGCCAGCAGCTCGGACAGGGATCAGCCCCAGCATTTT. Protein product: CASSSDRDQPQHF.

This clone was recorded at least ten times. The gene calls are TRBV27 and TRBJ2-3; D ambiguous. V shed 2 bases and J shed 6 bases, with 9 bases lying between them. The V gene's germline CDR1 is MNHEY and CDR2 SMNVEV (reference sequence). There are 13 residues in the CDR3. The chain's CDR3 is CASSLIERDTQYF. The CDR3 nucleotides read TGTGCCAGCAGTTTAATAGAGAGGGATACGCAGTATTTT.

This chain joins TRBV4-3 and TRBJ2-1, with 14 bases identical to TRBD2. Germline V CDR1 and CDR2: LGHNA, YSLEER. Germline trimming cut 2 bases from V and 8 bases from J; bases unmatched to any gene: 5. This CDR3 region has 16 residues. The CDR3 DNA reads as TGCGCCAGCAGCCAATTGACTAGCGGGGGGGCCGATGAGCAGTTCTTC. It yields the protein CASSQLTSGGADEQFF.

J is TRBJ2-7 and V is TRBV7-6; D unresolved. CDR1 and CDR2 from the germline V gene are SGHVS and FNYEAQ. This CDR3 has 13 residues. The V end lost 1 base, the J end lost 4 bases, and 8 bases lay between the germline ends. CDR3 protein: CASSLGLLYEQYF. The DNA for the CDR3 is TGTGCCAGCAGCTTAGGACTCTTATACGAGCAGTACTTC.

The J gene is TRBJ1-3, the V gene TRBV5-1, with a weak D call TRBD1 (6 bases). Germline V gene sequence: CDR1 SGHRS, CDR2 YFSETQ. This CDR3 is built from 15 residues. V dropped 7 bases and J dropped 3 bases, with 17 bases sitting between them. CDR3 DNA: TGCGCCAGCGCCCCCTGGACAGCGTTTGGAAACACCATATATTTT. Residues: CASAPWTAFGNTIYF.

The rearrangement joins TRBV5-4 to TRBJ1-1, with 8 nucleotides matching TRBD1. CDR1 is SGHNT and CDR2 is YYREEE in the germline V gene (reference sequence). CDR3 length: 15 amino acids. Unmatched junction bases numbered 10, after V lost 4 bases and J lost 5 bases. CDR3 sequence reads: CASSRGGQGGTEAFF. The CDR3 DNA reads TGTGCCAGCAGCCGAGGTGGACAGGGAGGGACTGAAGCTTTCTTT.

This chain uses TRBV11-2 with TRBJ2-7, with 7 bases that match TRBD1. This CDR3 contains 14 residues. Germline loops: CDR1 SGHAT, CDR2 FQNNGV. V dropped 1 base and J dropped 0; count of bases not matched to a gene: 0. The CDR3, as DNA: TGTGCCAGCAGCTTAGGGGACAGCTCCTACGAGCAGTACTTC. Protein sequence: CASSLGDSSYEQYF.

The chain combines TRBV28 with TRBJ1-1; D not resolved. This CDR3 has 13 amino acids. The V end lost 4 bases, the J end lost 4 bases, and 10 bases lay between the germline ends. Germline V gene sequence: CDR1 MDHEN, CDR2 SYDVKM. CDR3 nucleotide sequence: TGTGCCAGCAGTTCCCCTCGGGGCACTGAAGCTTTCTTT. This gives the protein CASSSPRGTEAFF.

The chain is built from TRBV4-3 and TRBJ2-3; tentatively, D is TRBD2 (7 bases). This CDR3 contains 16 residues. CDR1 is LGHNA, CDR2 YSLEER, per germline. V lost 1 base and J 6 bases, leaving 17 bases between the germline ends. CDR3 coding DNA: TGCGCCAGCAGCCAAGCGGGCCCCGGGGGGCAGGATACGCAGTATTTT. Translation gives CASSQAGPGGQDTQYF.

This chain connects TRBV28 to TRBJ2-7; 8 positions agree with TRBD1. V shed 10 bases and J 0 bases; nucleotides not matched to a gene: 5. The length of the CDR3 is 13 residues. CDR1 is MDHEN and CDR2 is SYDVKM in the germline V gene. The CDR3 DNA is TGTGCCATCCAGACAGGGGTCTCCTACGAGCAGTACTTC. It specifies CAIQTGVSYEQYF.

This chain connects TRBV7-2 to TRBJ2-5; weak D call: TRBD2 (6 bases). The J call may be wrong; the DNA end is better matched by TRBJ2-7. This CDR3 spans 15 amino acids. Germline V gene lookup returns CDR1 SGHTA and CDR2 FQGNSA. The CDR3 nucleotides are TGTGCCAGCAGCCGCGGGGACTTCCCCGGCCACGAGCAGTACTTC. Protein sequence: CASSRGDFPGHEQYF.

V gene TRBV4-2 combines with J gene TRBJ2-3; D might be TRBD2 (6 bases). The CDR3 contains 16 residues. Trimming shortened V by 4 bases and J by 2 bases, and 16 bases separated the two germline ends. CDR1 and CDR2 from the germline V gene are LGHNA and YNFKEQ. The CDR3 nucleotides are TGTGCCAGCAGCCTTATTGGAGGGACTCCCACAGATACGCAGTATTTT. Its translation: CASSLIGGTPTDTQYF.

The chain combines TRBV27 with TRBJ2-7; D uncertain. The CDR3 has 14 amino acids. The germline V gene encodes CDR1 MNHEY and CDR2 SMNVEV (reference sequence). Trimming left V 1 base short and J 0 bases short, with 7 bases between. The CDR3 is CASSLYSYSYEQYF. The CDR3 bases are TGTGCCAGCAGTTTATACAGCTACTCCTACGAGCAGTACTTC.